A selection of T cell receptor beta chains follows, all from one sample in a study of glioma-infiltrating T cells after dendritic cell vaccination. This table comes from immunoSEQ multiplex PCR, and its TCRdb copy is limited to in-frame clones, with some not included. The sample contains some 110,000 clones, around 87% of which appear only once. The sample in question was blood, obtained after dendritic cell vaccination. The receptor set was obtained from a human donor with glioblastoma. CDR3s include the opening cysteine and the closing phenylalanine or tryptophan. Clone size appears in some rows only: once, few, many, or a class for an expanded clone.

clone size: NA
V gene: TRBV6-6
J gene: TRBJ1-1
CDR3 protein: CASSYGALDTEAFF

clone size: NA
V gene: TRBV6-1
J gene: TRBJ2-1
CDR3 protein: CASTRENYNEQFF

clone size: NA
V gene: TRBV2
J gene: TRBJ2-5
CDR3 protein: CASNVGKRGIVGETQYF

clone size: once
V gene: TRBV2
J gene: TRBJ1-3
CDR3 protein: CASTVDYSGNTIYF

clone size: NA
V gene: TRBV6-5
J gene: TRBJ2-5
CDR3 protein: CASSYSYGRAGETQYF

clone size: NA
V gene: TRBV6-4
J gene: TRBJ2-7
CDR3 protein: CASWRSCGGEQYF

clone size: NA
V gene: TRBV5-1
J gene: TRBJ2-7
CDR3 protein: CASSLPGYEQYF

clone size: NA
V gene: TRBV28
J gene: TRBJ2-4
CDR3 protein: CASSPEREKNIQYF

clone size: NA
V gene: TRBV18
J gene: TRBJ2-1
CDR3 protein: CASSPPGAGNEQFF

clone size: few
V gene: TRBV2
J gene: TRBJ1-1
CDR3 protein: CASSERRGEAFF

clone size: NA
V gene: TRBV5-1
J gene: TRBJ2-7
CDR3 protein: CASSLTQGVASYGQYF

clone size: NA
V gene: TRBV2
J gene: TRBJ1-1
CDR3 protein: CASSGTGTSQAFF

clone size: NA
V gene: TRBV7-9
J gene: TRBJ2-7
CDR3 protein: CASSLNRGGEQYF

clone size: NA
V gene: TRBV7-6
J gene: TRBJ1-2
CDR3 protein: CASSQGQGSGYTF

clone size: NA
V gene: TRBV30
J gene: TRBJ2-1
CDR3 protein: CAWRGGFYNEQFF

clone size: once
V gene: TRBV5-1
J gene: TRBJ1-4
CDR3 protein: CASSLDPASLFATNEKLFF

clone size: NA
V gene: TRBV19
J gene: TRBJ2-4
CDR3 protein: CASSNLAGEAPRNIQYF

clone size: few
V gene: TRBV4-1
J gene: TRBJ1-5
CDR3 protein: CASSQEVFGQPQHF

clone size: NA
V gene: TRBV10-3
J gene: TRBJ2-1
CDR3 protein: CAISPGDNEQFF

clone size: NA
V gene: TRBV2
J gene: TRBJ1-5
CDR3 protein: CASRLGQGNQPQHF

clone size: NA
V gene: TRBV2
J gene: TRBJ1-6
CDR3 protein: CASEQGNNSPLHF

clone size: NA
V gene: TRBV7-9
J gene: TRBJ2-5
CDR3 protein: CASSLYETQYF

clone size: NA
V gene: TRBV7-8
J gene: TRBJ1-3
CDR3 protein: CASSLMSGESSGNTIYF

clone size: once
V gene: TRBV5-1
J gene: TRBJ2-1
CDR3 protein: CASSSAGQAINEQFF

clone size: NA
V gene: TRBV29-1
J gene: TRBJ2-3
CDR3 protein: CSVAPGLAGDTQYF

clone size: NA
V gene: TRBV9
J gene: TRBJ1-4
CDR3 protein: CASSETGRFPEKLFF

clone size: NA
V gene: TRBV4-1
J gene: TRBJ2-5
CDR3 protein: CASSQGVSGGRGETQYF

clone size: NA
V gene: TRBV9
J gene: TRBJ2-5
CDR3 protein: CASSVASGGVETQYF

clone size: NA
V gene: TRBV5-1
J gene: TRBJ2-7
CDR3 protein: CASSFTGSYEQYF

clone size: NA
V gene: TRBV6-5
J gene: TRBJ1-2
CDR3 protein: CASSRTGGVYGYTF

clone size: NA
V gene: TRBV6-5
J gene: TRBJ1-2
CDR3 protein: CASSTGDSGYTF